This TCR beta chain was sequenced during a study of long-term antiretroviral therapy in people with HIV. Findings and limits, study-wide: Control repertoires displayed wider CDR3 length ranges than the HIV repertoires. The repertoire was dominated at all time points by clones expanded before ART.

Sequencing relied on immunoSEQ assay v3.0, run at survey level. The data were produced by immunoSEQ multiplex PCR, yet TCRdb's version contains in-frame clones alone and is incomplete. The sample records tens of thousands of clones, less than 90% being singletons. CDR1 and CDR2 from the germline V gene are MGHRA and YSYEKL. Trimming took off 0 bases at V and 5 bases at J, with 11 bases between the two ends. The CDR3 extends over 15 amino acids. Specimens carried about 0.9-11 million cryopreserved PBMC before DNA extraction. The sample holds a few counts of this clone. No antigen is known for it. The starting material was unsorted PBMCs, obtained around 5 years before starting antiretroviral therapy. The V gene is TRBV4-1, the J gene TRBJ1-5; no reliable D call. This receptor was identified in a man aged 50-59 years with HIV. The CDR3 coding sequence is TGCGCCAGCAGCCAAGAAGGACGGGTAGATCAGCCCCAGCATTTT. It yields the protein CASSQEGRVDQPQHF.